This T cell receptor beta chain originates from a study of blood T cell repertoires in COVID-19. Participants, roughly 18 to 90 years old, spanned about two dozen US areas. Cohorts were assigned according to the clinical history that participants reported. Original handling: The authors estimated nucleated cell counts from reference gene primer amplification. Profiled with immunoSEQ multiplex PCR; TCRdb holds only in-frame clones, not every one. The D gene and trimming were derived from the DNA, and the V and J assignments and clone size from that table. The table has more than 200,000 clones, around 84% seen once; the top ten hold 6% to 7.5%. The V gene lost 4 bases and the J gene lost 0 bases, with 16 bases spanning the gap. The CDR3 has 17 amino acids. Per the germline V gene, CDR1 is MNHEY and CDR2 is SMNVEV (reference sequence).

Sequenced sample: PBMCs or T cells enriched from blood (not recorded which). The J gene is TRBJ1-3, the V gene TRBV27, with D perhaps matching TRBD1 (5 bases). This clonotype originated in a woman in her forties with acute COVID-19. The CDR3 nucleotides are TGTGCCAGCAGTTCTCCAGGGAGGGACCCCTCTGGAAACACCATATATTTT. Translated, it gives CASSSPGRDPSGNTIYF.